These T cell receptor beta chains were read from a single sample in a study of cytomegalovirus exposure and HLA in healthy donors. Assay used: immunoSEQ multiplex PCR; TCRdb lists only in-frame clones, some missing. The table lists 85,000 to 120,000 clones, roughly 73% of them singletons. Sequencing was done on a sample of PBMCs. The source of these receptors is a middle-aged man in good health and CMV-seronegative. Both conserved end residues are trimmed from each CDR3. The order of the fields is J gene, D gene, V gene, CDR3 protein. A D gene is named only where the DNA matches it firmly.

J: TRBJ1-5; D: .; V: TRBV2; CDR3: ASSGQAVSNQPQH
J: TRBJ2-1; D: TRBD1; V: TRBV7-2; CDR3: ASSLGDRGYNEQF
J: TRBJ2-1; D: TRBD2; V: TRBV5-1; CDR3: ASSSKTSGYNEQF
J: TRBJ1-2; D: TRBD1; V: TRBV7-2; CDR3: ASSPRTGINYGYT
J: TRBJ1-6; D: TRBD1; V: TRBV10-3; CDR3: AISLGTGYNSPLH
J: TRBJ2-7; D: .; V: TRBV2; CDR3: ASRERQVHEQY
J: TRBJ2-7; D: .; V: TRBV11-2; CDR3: ASSLYSGSSYEQY
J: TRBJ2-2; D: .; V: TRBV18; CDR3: ASSRESGELF
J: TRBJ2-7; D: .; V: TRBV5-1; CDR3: ASSRGQEDEQY
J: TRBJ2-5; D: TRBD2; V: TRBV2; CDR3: ASEGGGGAETQY
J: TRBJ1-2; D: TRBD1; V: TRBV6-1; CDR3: ASSDEQGALDGYT
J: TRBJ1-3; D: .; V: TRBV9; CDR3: ASSVVDRIGNTIY
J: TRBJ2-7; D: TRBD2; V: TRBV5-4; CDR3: ASSSPSGGPRPYEQY
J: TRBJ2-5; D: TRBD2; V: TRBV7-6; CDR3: ASSWDLAGGRGTQY
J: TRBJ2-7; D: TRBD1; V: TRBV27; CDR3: ASSGTGGYEQY
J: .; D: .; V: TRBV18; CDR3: ASSPVVSEQY
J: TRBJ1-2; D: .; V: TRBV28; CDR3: ASSLNGLTYGYT
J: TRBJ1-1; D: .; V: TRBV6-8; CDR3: ASRIMTGNTEAF
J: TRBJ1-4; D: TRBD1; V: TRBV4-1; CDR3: ASSQDGGRGRVRTNEKLF
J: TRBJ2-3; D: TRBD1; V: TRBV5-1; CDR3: ASSFTGTGGDTQY
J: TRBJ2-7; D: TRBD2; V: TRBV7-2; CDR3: ASSWERGPYEQY
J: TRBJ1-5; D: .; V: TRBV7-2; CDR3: ASSLGTDQPQH
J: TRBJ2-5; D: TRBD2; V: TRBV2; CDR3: ASSLPTGTKETQY
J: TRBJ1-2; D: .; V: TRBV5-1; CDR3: ASSDGGWNGYT
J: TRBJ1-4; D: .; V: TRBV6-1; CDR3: ASRDRTANEKLF
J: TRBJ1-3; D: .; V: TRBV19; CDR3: ASAPAVGESGNTIY
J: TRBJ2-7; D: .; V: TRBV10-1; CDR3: ASSHPAGEQY
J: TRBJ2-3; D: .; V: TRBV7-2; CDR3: ASSAGVTGRDTQY
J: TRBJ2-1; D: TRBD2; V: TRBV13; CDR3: ASSFLAGGQNNEQF
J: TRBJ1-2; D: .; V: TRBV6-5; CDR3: ASSYDMRYGYT
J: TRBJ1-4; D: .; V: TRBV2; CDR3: ASSSGGTVGEKLF
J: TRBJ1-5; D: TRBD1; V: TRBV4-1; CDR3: ASGQVNQPQH
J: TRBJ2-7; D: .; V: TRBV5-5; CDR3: ASSLASGTSYEQY
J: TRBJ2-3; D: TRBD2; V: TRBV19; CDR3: ASSARTSGGTDTQY
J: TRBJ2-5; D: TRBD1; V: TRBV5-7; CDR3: ASSRGQGGETQY
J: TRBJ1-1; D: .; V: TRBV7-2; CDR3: ASSPRRVRGTEAF
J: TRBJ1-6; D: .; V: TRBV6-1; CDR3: ASSLGSPLH
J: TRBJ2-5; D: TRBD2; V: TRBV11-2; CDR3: ASHEGGLAVQETQY
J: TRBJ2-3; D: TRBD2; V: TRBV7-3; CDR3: ASSRGEFGTQY
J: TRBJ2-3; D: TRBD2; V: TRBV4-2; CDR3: ASSQDLDGGADTQY
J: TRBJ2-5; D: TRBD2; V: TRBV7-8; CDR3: ASSLEGLARAQY
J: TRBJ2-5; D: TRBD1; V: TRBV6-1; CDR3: ASSGDRGLGETQY
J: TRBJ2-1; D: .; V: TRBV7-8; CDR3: ASSHVGAGDYNEQF
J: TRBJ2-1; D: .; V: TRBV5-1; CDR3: ASSLSQGGGWNEQF
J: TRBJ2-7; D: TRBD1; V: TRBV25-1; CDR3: ASSEHSLGGQGIGEQY
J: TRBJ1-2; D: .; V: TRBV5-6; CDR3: ASSLAGIQVYGYT
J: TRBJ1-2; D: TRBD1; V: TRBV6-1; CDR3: ASLPGQGVIGYT
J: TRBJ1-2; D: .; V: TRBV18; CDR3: ASSPKTGSRNGYT